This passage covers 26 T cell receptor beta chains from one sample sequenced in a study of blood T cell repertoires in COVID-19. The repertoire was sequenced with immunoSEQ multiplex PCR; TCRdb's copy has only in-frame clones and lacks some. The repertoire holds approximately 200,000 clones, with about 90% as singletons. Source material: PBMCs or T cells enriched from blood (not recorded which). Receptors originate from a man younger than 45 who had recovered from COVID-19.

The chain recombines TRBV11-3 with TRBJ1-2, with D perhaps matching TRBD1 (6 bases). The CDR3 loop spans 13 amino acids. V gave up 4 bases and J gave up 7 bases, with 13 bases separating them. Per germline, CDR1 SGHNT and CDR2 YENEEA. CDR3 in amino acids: CASSSENRVGYTF. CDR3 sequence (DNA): TGTGCCAGCAGCTCAGAAAACAGGGTTGGCTACACCTTC.

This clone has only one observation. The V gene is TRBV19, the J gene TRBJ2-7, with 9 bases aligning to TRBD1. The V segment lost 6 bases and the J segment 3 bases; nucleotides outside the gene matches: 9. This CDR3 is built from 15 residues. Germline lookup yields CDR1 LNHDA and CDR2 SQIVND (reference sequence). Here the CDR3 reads CASSLEQGAFYEQYF. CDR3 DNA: TGTGCCAGTAGCCTCGAACAGGGGGCGTTCTACGAGCAGTACTTC.

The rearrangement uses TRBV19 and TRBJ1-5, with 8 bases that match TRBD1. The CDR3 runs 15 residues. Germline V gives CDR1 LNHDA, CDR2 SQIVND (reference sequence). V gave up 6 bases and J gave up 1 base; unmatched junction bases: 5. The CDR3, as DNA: TGTGCCAGTAGGATGACAGGGGCGAGCAATCAGCCCCAGCATTTT. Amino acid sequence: CASRMTGASNQPQHF.

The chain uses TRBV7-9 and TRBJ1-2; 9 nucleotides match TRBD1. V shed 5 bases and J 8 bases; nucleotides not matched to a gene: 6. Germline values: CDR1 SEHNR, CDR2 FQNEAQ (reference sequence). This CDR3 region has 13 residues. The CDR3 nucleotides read TGTGCCAGCAGCCGAGGACAGGGGAGAGGCTACACCTTC. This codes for CASSRGQGRGYTF.

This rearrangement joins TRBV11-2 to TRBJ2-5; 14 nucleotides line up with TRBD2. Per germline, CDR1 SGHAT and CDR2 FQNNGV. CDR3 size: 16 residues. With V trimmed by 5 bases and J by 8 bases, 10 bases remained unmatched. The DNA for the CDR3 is TGTGCCAGCAGCCCCGCGGGACTAGCGGGAGTGAAAACCCAGTACTTC. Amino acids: CASSPAGLAGVKTQYF.

CDR3 loop: CASSPGVRANQPQHF. The CDR3 coding sequence is TGTGCCAGTAGTCCCGGGGTGAGGGCCAATCAGCCCCAGCATTTT. The J gene is TRBJ1-5, the V gene TRBV19; no clear D. Trimming removed 5 bases at V and 3 bases at J, with 14 bases between. In germline, CDR1 is LNHDA, CDR2 SQIVND (reference sequence). The CDR3 extends over 15 amino acids.

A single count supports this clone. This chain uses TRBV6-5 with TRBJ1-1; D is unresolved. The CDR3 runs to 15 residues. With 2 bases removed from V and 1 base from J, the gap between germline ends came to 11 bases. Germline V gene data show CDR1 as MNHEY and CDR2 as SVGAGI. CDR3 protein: CASSYLKASNTEAFF. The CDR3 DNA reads TGTGCCAGCAGTTACCTAAAAGCTTCGAACACTGAAGCTTTCTTT.

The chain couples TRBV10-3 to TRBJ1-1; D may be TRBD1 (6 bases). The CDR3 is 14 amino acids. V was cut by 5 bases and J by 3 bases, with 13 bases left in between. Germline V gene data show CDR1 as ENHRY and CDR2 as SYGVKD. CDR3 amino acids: CAISRQVGDTEAFF. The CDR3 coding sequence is TGTGCCATCAGTCGACAGGTAGGAGACACTGAAGCTTTCTTT.

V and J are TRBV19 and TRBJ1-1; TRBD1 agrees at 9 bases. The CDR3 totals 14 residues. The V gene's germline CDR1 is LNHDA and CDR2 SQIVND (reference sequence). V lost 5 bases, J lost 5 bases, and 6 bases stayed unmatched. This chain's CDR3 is CASSPDRGRTEAFF. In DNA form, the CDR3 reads TGTGCCAGTAGTCCGGACAGGGGTAGAACTGAAGCTTTCTTT.

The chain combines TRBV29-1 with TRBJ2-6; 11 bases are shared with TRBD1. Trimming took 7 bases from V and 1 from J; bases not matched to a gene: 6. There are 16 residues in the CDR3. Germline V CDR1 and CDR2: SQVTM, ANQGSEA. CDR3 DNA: TGCAGCGCGCGGGACAGGGGGAATTCTGGGGCCAACGTCCTGACTTTC. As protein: CSARDRGNSGANVLTF.

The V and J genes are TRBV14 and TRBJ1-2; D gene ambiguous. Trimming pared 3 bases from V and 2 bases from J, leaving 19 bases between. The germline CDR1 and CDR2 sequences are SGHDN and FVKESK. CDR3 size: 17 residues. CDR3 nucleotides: TGTGCCAGCAGCCACAATTTGGGAGGAGTGGGGAACTATGGCTACACCTTC. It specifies CASSHNLGGVGNYGYTF.

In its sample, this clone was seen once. The CDR3 here is CASRALGQDNYGYTF. The DNA for the CDR3 is TGTGCCAGCAGGGCCCTTGGACAGGATAACTATGGCTACACCTTC. V gene TRBV27 combines with J gene TRBJ1-2, with 7 bases fitting TRBD1. The CDR3 runs 15 residues. The germline gives CDR1 MNHEY, CDR2 SMNVEV (reference sequence). V was clipped by 6 bases and J by 1 base; unmatched bases: 8.

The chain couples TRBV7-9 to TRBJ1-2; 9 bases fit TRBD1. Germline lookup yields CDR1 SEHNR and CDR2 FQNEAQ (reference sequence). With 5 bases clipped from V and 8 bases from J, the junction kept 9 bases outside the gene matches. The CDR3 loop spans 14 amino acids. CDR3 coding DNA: TGTGCCAGCAGCGACCCAGGGACAGGGCGAGGCTACACCTTC. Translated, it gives CASSDPGTGRGYTF.

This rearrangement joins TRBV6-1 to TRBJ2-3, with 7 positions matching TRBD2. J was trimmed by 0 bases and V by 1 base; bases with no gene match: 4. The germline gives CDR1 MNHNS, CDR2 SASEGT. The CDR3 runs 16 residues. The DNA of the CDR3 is TGTGCCAGCAGTGAAGGGCCTAGCGGTAGCACAGATACGCAGTATTTT. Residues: CASSEGPSGSTDTQYF.

CDR3 nucleotide sequence: TGCGCCAGCGGACAGGGAAGGGAGCAGTACTTC. This sequence encodes CASGQGREQYF. The rearrangement uses TRBV5-1 and TRBJ2-7; 8 nucleotides line up with TRBD1. The germline gives CDR1 SGHRS, CDR2 YFSETQ. V lost 7 bases, J lost 7 bases, and 4 bases stayed unmatched. The CDR3 consists of 11 residues.

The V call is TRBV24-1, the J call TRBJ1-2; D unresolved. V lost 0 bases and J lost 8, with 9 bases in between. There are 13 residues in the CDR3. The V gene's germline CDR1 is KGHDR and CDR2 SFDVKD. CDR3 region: CATSDLSELGYTF. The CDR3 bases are TGTGCCACCAGTGATTTGTCAGAACTAGGCTACACCTTC.

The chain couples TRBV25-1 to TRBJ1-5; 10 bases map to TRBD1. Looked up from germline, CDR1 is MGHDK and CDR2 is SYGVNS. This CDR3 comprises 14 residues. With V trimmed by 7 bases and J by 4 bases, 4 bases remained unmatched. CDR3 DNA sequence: TGTGCCAGCAATAGGGGACAGGGGAATCAGCCCCAGCATTTT. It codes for CASNRGQGNQPQHF. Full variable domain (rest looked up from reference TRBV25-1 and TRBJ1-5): EADIYQTPRYLVIGTGKKITLECSQTMGHDKMYWYQQDPGMELHLIHYSYGVNSTEKGDLSSESTVSRIRTEHFPLTLESARPSHTSQYLCASNRGQGNQPQHFGDGTRLSIL.

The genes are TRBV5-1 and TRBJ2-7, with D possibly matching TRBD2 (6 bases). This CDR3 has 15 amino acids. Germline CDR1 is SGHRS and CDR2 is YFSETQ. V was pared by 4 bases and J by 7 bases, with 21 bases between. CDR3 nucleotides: TGCGCCAGCAGCCCAAACGCGGGATCCCCTGGAGAGCAGTACTTC. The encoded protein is CASSPNAGSPGEQYF.

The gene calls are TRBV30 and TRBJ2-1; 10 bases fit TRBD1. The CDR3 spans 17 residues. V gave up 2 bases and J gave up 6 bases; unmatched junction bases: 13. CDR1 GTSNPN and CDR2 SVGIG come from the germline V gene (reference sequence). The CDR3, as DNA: TGTGCCTGGAGTTACCCCCCGGGACAGGGGACCCTCAATGAGCAGTTCTTC. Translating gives CAWSYPPGQGTLNEQFF.

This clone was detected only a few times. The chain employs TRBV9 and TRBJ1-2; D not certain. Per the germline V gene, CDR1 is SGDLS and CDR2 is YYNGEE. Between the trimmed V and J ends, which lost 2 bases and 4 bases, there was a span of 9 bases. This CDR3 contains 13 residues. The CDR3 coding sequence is TGTGCCAGCAGCGTGGAGAACGGCTATGGCTACACCTTC. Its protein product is CASSVENGYGYTF.

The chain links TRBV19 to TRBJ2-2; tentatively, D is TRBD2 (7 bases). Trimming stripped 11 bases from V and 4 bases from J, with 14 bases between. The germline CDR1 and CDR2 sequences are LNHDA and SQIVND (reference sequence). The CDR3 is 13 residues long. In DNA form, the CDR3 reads TGTGCCGGGGGCGGGGGCGGCACCGGGGAGCTGTTTTTT. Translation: CAGGGGGTGELFF.

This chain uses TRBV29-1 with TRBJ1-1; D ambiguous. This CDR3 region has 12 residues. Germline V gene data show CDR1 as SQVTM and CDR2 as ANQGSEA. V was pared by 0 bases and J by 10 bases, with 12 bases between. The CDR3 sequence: CSVEDREPGAFF. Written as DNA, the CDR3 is TGCAGCGTTGAAGACCGGGAACCCGGAGCTTTCTTT.

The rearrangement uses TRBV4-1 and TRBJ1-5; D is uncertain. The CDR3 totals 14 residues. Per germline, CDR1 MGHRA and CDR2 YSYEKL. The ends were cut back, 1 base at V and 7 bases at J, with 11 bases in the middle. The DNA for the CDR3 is TGCGCCAGCAGCCAAGTGCTCTCCCGGCAGCCCCAGCATTTT. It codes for CASSQVLSRQPQHF.

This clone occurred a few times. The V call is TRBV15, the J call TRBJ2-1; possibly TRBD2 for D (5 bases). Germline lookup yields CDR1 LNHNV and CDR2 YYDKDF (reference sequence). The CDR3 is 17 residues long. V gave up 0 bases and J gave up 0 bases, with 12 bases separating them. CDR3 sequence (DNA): TGTGCCACCAGCAGAGATCGAACTAGGAGCTCCTACAATGAGCAGTTCTTC. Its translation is CATSRDRTRSSYNEQFF.

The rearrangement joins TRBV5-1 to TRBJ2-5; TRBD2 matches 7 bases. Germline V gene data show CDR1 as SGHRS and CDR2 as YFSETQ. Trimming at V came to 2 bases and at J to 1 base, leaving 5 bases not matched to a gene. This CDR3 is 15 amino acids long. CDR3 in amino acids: CASSLEGGTQETQYF. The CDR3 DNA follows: TGCGCCAGCAGCTTAGAGGGAGGGACCCAAGAGACCCAGTACTTC.

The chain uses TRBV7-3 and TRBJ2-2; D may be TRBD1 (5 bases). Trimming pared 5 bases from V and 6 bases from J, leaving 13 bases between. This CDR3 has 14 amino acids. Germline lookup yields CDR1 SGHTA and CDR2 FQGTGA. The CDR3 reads CASSPGPGPGELFF. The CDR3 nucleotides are TGTGCCAGCAGCCCTGGCCCAGGGCCCGGGGAGCTGTTTTTT.